The 15 T cell receptor beta chains given below trace back to one sample, sequenced in a study of vaccination effects on CD4 cells after COVID-19. No antigens are known for them. Only in-frame clones appear in the TCRdb table, and some are missing; sequencing was by immunoSEQ multiplex PCR. The sample shows tens of thousands of clones, 70% to 80% of them seen only once. Around day 10 of culture, CD4+ T cells were separated out. The sequencing here drew on CD4+ T cells from PBMCs cultured without peptide, taken before COVID-19 vaccination. The receptors stem from a human donor who had a prior SARS-CoV-2 infection.

The J gene is TRBJ1-2, the V gene TRBV11-2, with D tentatively TRBD1 (5 bases). From germline, CDR1 is SGHAT and CDR2 FQNNGV. With 4 bases removed from V and 9 bases from J, the gap between germline ends came to 12 bases. This CDR3 has 12 amino acids. Written as DNA, the CDR3 is TGTGCCAGCAGCTCCCTCAGGGATCGCTACACCTTC. Translated, it gives CASSSLRDRYTF.

V is TRBV29-1 and J is TRBJ1-2; D is ambiguous. CDR1 is SQVTM, CDR2 ANQGSEA, per germline. The V and J ends lost 1 base and 8 bases respectively, with 23 bases between them. There are 16 residues in the CDR3. The CDR3, as DNA: TGCAGCGTTGAAGCCCTTGACGCGGGGATGCGGAAAGGCTACACCTTC. Encoded protein: CSVEALDAGMRKGYTF.

V gene TRBV6-2 or TRBV6-3 combines with J gene TRBJ2-1, with TRBD2 identical over 16 bases. The CDR3 contains 17 residues. V was clipped by 6 bases and J by 9 bases; unmatched bases: 11. Germline V lookup: CDR1 MNHEY, CDR2 SVGEGT. CDR3 amino acids: CASSSLGTSGRASEQFF. CDR3 coding DNA: TGTGCCAGCAGCAGCCTCGGGACTAGCGGGAGGGCCTCTGAGCAGTTCTTC.

The V gene is TRBV19, the J gene TRBJ1-5; D gene uncertain. V lost 3 bases, J lost 6 bases, and 15 bases lay in between. Germline assignment: CDR1 LNHDA and CDR2 SQIVND (reference sequence). This CDR3 contains 15 residues. CDR3 bases: TGTGCCAGTAGTATCGTCCCCGGGGTGGGTCAGCCCCAGCATTTT. This sequence encodes CASSIVPGVGQPQHF.

The table lists this clone with a few counts. The J gene is TRBJ1-2, the V gene TRBV7-9, with unresolved D. In germline, CDR1 is SEHNR, CDR2 FQNEAQ (reference sequence). The CDR3 runs to 11 residues. With 4 bases removed from V and 8 bases from J, the gap between germline ends came to 8 bases. Here the CDR3 DNA reads TGTGCCAGCAGCTACCGATCGGGCTACACCTTC. Its protein is CASSYRSGYTF.

The table lists this clone with a count of one. The chain carries TRBV15 and TRBJ1-5; D may be TRBD1 (6 bases). V gave up 4 bases and J gave up 3 bases, with 10 bases separating them. The CDR3 is 14 residues long. Germline CDR1 LNHNV, CDR2 YYDKDF (reference sequence). CDR3 protein: CATSTGGLNQPQHF. CDR3 DNA sequence: TGTGCCACCAGCACCGGGGGGCTCAATCAGCCCCAGCATTTT.

This clone has just a few counts. This chain joins TRBV15 and TRBJ1-2; TRBD1 might be the D (5 bases). Trimming removed 2 bases from V and 0 bases from J, with 13 bases in between. From germline, CDR1 is LNHNV and CDR2 YYDKDF (reference sequence). This CDR3 is built from 16 residues. The CDR3 protein is CATSRQTGGTNYGYTF. CDR3 bases: TGTGCCACCAGCAGACAGACCGGGGGAACTAACTATGGCTACACCTTC.

This chain links TRBV11-2 with TRBJ1-2, with D possibly being TRBD1 (6 bases). The CDR3 covers 14 residues. The V gene's germline CDR1 is SGHAT and CDR2 FQNNGV. V was cut by 4 bases and J by 9 bases, with 18 bases left in between. This chain's CDR3 is CASSSTRHRVSYTF. Here the CDR3 DNA reads TGTGCCAGCAGCTCCACGCGACACAGGGTCAGCTACACCTTC.

The chain couples TRBV12-3 or TRBV12-4 to TRBJ2-5; D is undetermined. Trimming removed 7 bases at V and 5 bases at J, with 11 bases between. This CDR3 spans 12 amino acids. CDR3 DNA sequence: TGTGCCAGCACTATCAGTAGGGAGACCCAGTACTTC. Encoded protein: CASTISRETQYF.

J is TRBJ1-2 and V is TRBV18; no clear D gene. The CDR3 runs to 15 residues. V was clipped by 2 bases and J by 0 bases, with 10 bases between them. Germline V CDR1 and CDR2: KGHSH, LQKENI. The CDR3, as DNA: TGTGCCAGCTCACCAATCAGCGAGGCTAACTATGGCTACACCTTC. Amino acid sequence: CASSPISEANYGYTF.

The chain has TRBV7-9 and TRBJ1-1; TRBD1 matches 8 bases. V lost 6 bases, J lost 5 bases, and 8 bases stayed unmatched. This CDR3 spans 14 amino acids. The germline CDR1 and CDR2 sequences are SEHNR and FQNEAQ (reference sequence). The CDR3 DNA is TGTGCCAGCAGGTCCTCAGGGGGCGCGACTGAAGCTTTCTTT. Protein sequence: CASRSSGGATEAFF.

The chain has TRBV9 and TRBJ1-1; 8 bases are a match to TRBD1. The ends lost 4 bases at V and 4 bases at J; junction bases unmatched: 6. Looked up from germline, CDR1 is SGDLS and CDR2 is YYNGEE. The CDR3 spans 14 residues. The CDR3 DNA is TGTGCCAGCAGCCTAAATGACAGGGGCACTGAAGCTTTCTTT. The encoded protein is CASSLNDRGTEAFF.

This clone was counted a single time. The V gene is TRBV4-2, the J gene TRBJ2-2, with a tentative D call TRBD1 (5 bases). V lost 0 bases and J lost 6, with 14 bases in between. The CDR3 totals 16 residues. Germline assignment: CDR1 LGHNA and CDR2 YNFKEQ. Here the CDR3 DNA reads TGTGCCAGCAGCCAAGATTATGGGGCCGTGGCCGGGGAGCTGTTTTTT. Its protein product is CASSQDYGAVAGELFF.

This clone was detected once. The genes are TRBV7-8 and TRBJ2-7; 9 nucleotides agree with TRBD1. V lost 5 bases to trimming and J lost 7 bases; unmatched junction nucleotides: 6. CDR1 and CDR2 (germline): SGHVS, FQNEAQ. This CDR3 has 13 residues. The CDR3 region is CASSPRQGGEQYF. Written as DNA, the CDR3 is TGTGCCAGCAGCCCCCGACAGGGGGGTGAGCAGTACTTC.

The chain carries TRBV7-2 and TRBJ2-3, with D perhaps TRBD1 (6 bases). This CDR3 has 16 amino acids. Deletions cut 7 bases from V and 0 bases from J, with 17 bases between. CDR1 and CDR2 (germline): SGHTA, FQGNSA. In DNA form, the CDR3 reads TGTGCCAGCACCCATTCGGGGACACCTAGCACAGATACGCAGTATTTT. Its translation: CASTHSGTPSTDTQYF.